This entry lists 31 T cell receptor beta chains sequenced from one sample in a study of T cells expressing NK-cell markers (dated by TCRdb to between 2020 and 2021). Libraries were made using 5' RACE. The sample was run on an Illumina HiSeq 2000. Reprocessed by TCRdb, the reads give a single entry per CDR3 protein sequence, without DNA. The table kept for this sample lists hundreds of thousands of distinct CDR3 sequences. The ten largest clones represent 6% to 9.5% of the sample. Sequenced: blood T cells: a sorted CD56 or NKG2C T cell subset, CD4+ or CD8+ T cells, or bulk PBMC T cells (not recorded which). The receptors derive from a woman aged 18 to 75 in good health.

The gene calls are TRBV15 and TRBJ2-7. This CDR3 comprises 13 residues. Germline assignment: CDR1 LNHNV and CDR2 YYDKDF (reference sequence). The CDR3 loop is CATSADGSYEQYF.

The chain couples TRBV4-3 to TRBJ1-2. Germline-derived CDR1 and CDR2 are LGHNA and YSLEER. The CDR3 totals 16 residues. The CDR3 is CASSQDLQGPPGGYTF.

The V call is TRBV2, the J call TRBJ1-1; there is no DNA to check the TCRdb D call of TRBD1. The CDR3 runs to 15 residues. Germline loops: CDR1 SNHLY, CDR2 FYNNEI. The CDR3 sequence is CASKGGRGSFVEAFF.

The chain combines TRBV12-3 or TRBV12-4 with TRBJ2-7. There are 12 residues in the CDR3. Here the CDR3 reads CASSPNYYEQYF.

The V call is TRBV7-9, the J call TRBJ2-1; the D call from TCRdb, TRBD2, cannot be confirmed without DNA. Germline CDR1 SEHNR, CDR2 FQNEAQ (reference sequence). There are 16 residues in the CDR3. The CDR3 here is CASSLKASGAFNEQFF.

J is TRBJ1-4 and V is TRBV7-2; lacking DNA, the TRBD1 call made by TCRdb goes unchecked. Per the germline V gene, CDR1 is SGHTA and CDR2 is FQGNSA. The CDR3 covers 15 residues. CDR3 in amino acids: CASSYPGQGMQKLFF.

The rearrangement uses TRBV15 and TRBJ2-1. CDR1 and CDR2 from the germline V gene are LNHNV and YYDKDF (reference sequence). This CDR3 spans 11 amino acids. CDR3 sequence: CATSRNNEQFF.

The chain links TRBV18 to TRBJ2-3; TCRdb calls TRBD2, which cannot be checked without DNA. This CDR3 is built from 16 residues. Germline CDR1 and CDR2: KGHSH and LQKENI. CDR3 sequence: CASSPRTSGNTDTQYF.

The chain carries TRBV6-6 and TRBJ2-3; TCRdb gives TRBD1 as the D gene, but with no DNA this cannot be confirmed. The germline V gene has CDR1 MNHNY and CDR2 SVGAGI (reference sequence). This CDR3 has 13 amino acids. The CDR3 spells CASTPRATDTQYF.

The V and J genes are TRBV12-3 or TRBV12-4 and TRBJ1-1. The CDR3 runs to 13 residues. CDR3 loop: CASQEVMNTEAFF.

V is TRBV20-1 and J is TRBJ2-1; the D gene TCRdb calls, TRBD2, cannot be checked with no DNA. Germline V CDR1 and CDR2: DFQATT, SNEGSKA (reference sequence). The CDR3 is 16 amino acids. This chain's CDR3 is CSARVLGLADYNEQFF.

This chain links TRBV29-1 with TRBJ1-5; checking the TCRdb D call of TRBD1 is not possible without DNA. Germline values: CDR1 SQVTM, CDR2 ANQGSEA. This CDR3 has 13 amino acids. CDR3 loop: CSVGDGDYQPQHF.

This chain joins TRBV5-1 and TRBJ2-5; TCRdb lists TRBD1, though no DNA is available to test this call. This CDR3 contains 15 residues. Germline CDR1 SGHRS, CDR2 YFSETQ. The CDR3: CASRVITQGRETQYF.

V and J are TRBV7-6 and TRBJ2-7. Per the germline V gene, CDR1 is SGHVS and CDR2 is FNYEAQ. The CDR3 covers 12 residues. The CDR3 here is CASGRASYEQYF.

The chain employs TRBV25-1 and TRBJ1-2; the D gene TCRdb calls, TRBD1, cannot be checked with no DNA. CDR1 is MGHDK and CDR2 is SYGVNS in the germline V gene. There are 13 residues in the CDR3. CDR3 sequence: CASSEGTVAGYTF.

The rearrangement links TRBV5-1 to TRBJ2-5; the TRBD1 assignment by TCRdb is unverifiable without DNA. The CDR3 totals 17 residues. Germline V gene lookup returns CDR1 SGHRS and CDR2 YFSETQ. The CDR3 loop reads CASSLHRTGSWEETQYF.

V and J are TRBV7-6 and TRBJ2-7; TCRdb outputs TRBD1, but without DNA this stays unchecked. Germline V gives CDR1 SGHVS, CDR2 FNYEAQ. This CDR3 comprises 12 residues. The CDR3 loop is CASGTSGGEQYF.

The CDR3 spells CSARAPGAYNEQFF. The rearrangement joins TRBV20-1 to TRBJ2-1; TCRdb reports TRBD1, a call that lacks DNA to check it against. CDR1 is DFQATT, CDR2 SNEGSKA, per germline (reference sequence). This CDR3 has 14 amino acids.

This sequence joins TRBV12-3 or TRBV12-4 and TRBJ2-2; the TRBD2 assignment by TCRdb is unverifiable without DNA. CDR3 length equals 15 residues. CDR3 protein: CASSPGSGDTGELFF.

The gene calls are TRBV10-2 and TRBJ2-3; the D call of TRBD2 rests on TCRdb alone, since no DNA is present to check it. Germline-derived CDR1 and CDR2 are WSHSY and SAAADI. This CDR3 region has 16 residues. CDR3 protein: CASMGPLAGGADTQYF.

V is TRBV10-3 and J is TRBJ2-5; with no DNA, the TCRdb D assignment of TRBD1 cannot be verified. The CDR3 sequence is 13 residues long. Germline V CDR1 and CDR2: ENHRY, SYGVKD. The CDR3 spells CAISEGGGETQYF.

The V gene is TRBV12-3 or TRBV12-4, the J gene TRBJ1-6; the TRBD1 assignment by TCRdb is unverifiable without DNA. The length of the CDR3 is 15 residues. The CDR3 sequence: CASSTDRERNSPLHF.

The CDR3 protein is CASSPTGEGYGYTF. The rearrangement joins TRBV5-1 to TRBJ1-2; the TCRdb call, TRBD1, lacks DNA for checking. Germline V CDR1 and CDR2: SGHRS, YFSETQ. This CDR3 comprises 14 residues.

The chain joins TRBV7-2 to TRBJ2-1; absent DNA, TCRdb's TRBD1 call cannot be checked. Germline CDR1 is SGHTA and CDR2 is FQGNSA. This CDR3 has 15 residues. The CDR3 protein is CASSDGTATYNEQFF.

J is TRBJ2-3 and V is TRBV12-3 or TRBV12-4; TCRdb gives TRBD2 as the D gene, but with no DNA this cannot be confirmed. The CDR3 has 16 residues. CDR3: CASSPGSGGATDTQYF.

The chain carries TRBV5-4 and TRBJ2-1; TCRdb names TRBD2, which stays unverified in the absence of DNA. Germline V gene lookup returns CDR1 SGHNT and CDR2 YYREEE (reference sequence). The CDR3 is 16 amino acids. The CDR3 here is CASSLSGTSGRNEQFF.

The chain carries TRBV3-1 and TRBJ2-3; TCRdb's D call, TRBD1, is unchecked because there is no DNA. This CDR3 spans 11 amino acids. CDR1 LGHDT and CDR2 YNNKEL come from the germline V gene (reference sequence). CDR3 sequence: CASRGGDTQYF.

The chain is built from TRBV20-1 and TRBJ2-3. The CDR3 spans 15 residues. The germline CDR1 and CDR2 sequences are DFQATT and SNEGSKA (reference sequence). CDR3 residues: CSARDPGASTDTQYF.

The chain is built from TRBV3-1 and TRBJ2-5; the TRBD2 assignment by TCRdb is unverifiable without DNA. The CDR3 is 12 amino acids. The germline V gene encodes CDR1 LGHDT and CDR2 YNNKEL (reference sequence). CDR3 sequence reads: CASSARRETQYF.

The chain joins TRBV9 to TRBJ2-1; TCRdb indicates TRBD2, and absent DNA this call remains unverified. Germline CDR1 SGDLS, CDR2 YYNGEE. The CDR3 contains 13 residues. The CDR3 loop is CASSVGGENEQFF.

The chain has TRBV19 and TRBJ1-5; no DNA is available, so the TRBD1 call from TCRdb remains unchecked. This CDR3 is built from 16 residues. Germline CDR1 LNHDA, CDR2 SQIVND (reference sequence). The CDR3 sequence is CASSIRTTRLNQPQHF.